A selection of T cell receptor beta chains follows, all from one sample in a study of cytomegalovirus exposure and HLA in healthy donors. Assay: immunoSEQ multiplex PCR; the TCRdb copy retains only in-frame clones and omits some. The data hold under 150,000 clones, with around 73% observed a single time. Sequenced input: PBMCs. Receptors originate from a woman aged 40-49 years in good health and CMV-seronegative. The CDR3 runs from the conserved cysteine through the conserved F or W. D genes are given only for firm matches. A clone size is listed for some rows: how often the clone was seen (once, few, many), or a class if it is expanded.

V gene	J gene	D gene	CDR3 length	clone size	CDR3 DNA	CDR3 protein
TRBV5-4	TRBJ2-1	NA	16	NA	TGTGCCAGCAGCAGGATGGGACAAATCGGATACAATGAGCAGTTCTTC	CASSRMGQIGYNEQFF
TRBV7-9	TRBJ1-2	TRBD1	12	NA	TGTTCCAGCAGCTTAGGGGGCGTTAACTACACCTTC	CSSSLGGVNYTF
TRBV18	TRBJ1-1	NA	13	NA	TGTGCCAGCTCAACCGGCCCGGGGACTGAAGCTTTCTTT	CASSTGPGTEAFF
TRBV7-2	TRBJ2-6	NA	17	NA	TGTGCCAGCAGCGCAGCGGTCCTTTACTCTGGGGCCAACGTCCTGACTTTC	CASSAAVLYSGANVLTF
TRBV5-1	TRBJ1-1	TRBD1	13	few	TGCGCCAGCAGCACGGGACAGGGAACTGAAGCTTTCTTT	CASSTGQGTEAFF
TRBV20-1	TRBJ2-5	NA	10	NA	TGCAGTGCTAATATAGAGACCCAGTACTTC	CSANIETQYF
TRBV6-5	TRBJ1-1	NA	16	NA	TGTGCCAGCAGTTACTCTAAGGGGGTGTTTAGCACTGAAGCTTTCTTT	CASSYSKGVFSTEAFF
TRBV7-2	TRBJ1-5	NA	13	NA	TGTGCCAGCAGCGCACAGGGTGGGCAGCCCCAGCATTTT	CASSAQGGQPQHF
TRBV7-8	TRBJ2-3	TRBD2	16	NA	TGTGCCAGCAGCGGGGTAGCGGGGGTTAGCACAGATACGCAGTATTTT	CASSGVAGVSTDTQYF
TRBV7-8	TRBJ2-2	NA	15	few	TGTGCCAGCAGAAACAGCCGAGCGAACACCGGGGAGCTGTTTTTT	CASRNSRANTGELFF
TRBV10-3	TRBJ1-1	TRBD1	13	NA	TGTGCCACCGGACAGGGGAGGGGAACTGAAGCTTTCTTT	CATGQGRGTEAFF
TRBV5-6	TRBJ1-2	TRBD1	12	NA	TGTGCCAGCAGCGAAGACAGGGTTGGCTACACCTTC	CASSEDRVGYTF
TRBV6-5	TRBJ1-6	NA	14	NA	TGTGCCAGCAGTGAGGAGGCTCATGATTCACCCCTCCACTTT	CASSEEAHDSPLHF
TRBV10-3	TRBJ1-2	TRBD1	19	NA	TGTGCCATCAGTGAGCCAGGGAAGGAAGTTTTACAGGGGTACTATGGCTACACCTTC	CAISEPGKEVLQGYYGYTF
TRBV7-9	TRBJ2-1	NA	16	NA	TGTGCCAGCAGCGATGGCGGGGGCCCATCCTACAATGAGCAGTTCTTC	CASSDGGGPSYNEQFF
TRBV7-6	TRBJ1-1	NA	13	NA	TGTGCCAGCAGCTCGCAACAGAACACTGAAGCTTTCTTT	CASSSQQNTEAFF
TRBV5-4	TRBJ1-2	TRBD1	14	NA	TGTGCCAGCAGCTTACAGGGGGCGGACTATGGCTACACCTTC	CASSLQGADYGYTF
TRBV7-9	TRBJ1-4	NA	14	NA	TGTGCCAGCAGCTTATTACAAACTAATGAAAAACTGTTTTTT	CASSLLQTNEKLFF
TRBV19	TRBJ1-2	NA	12	NA	TGTGCCAGTAGTATGCCCCAGGGTGGGTACACCTTC	CASSMPQGGYTF
TRBV5-4	TRBJ1-2	NA	12	once	TGTGCCAGCAGCGGCGGGACCGAGCTCTACACCTTC	CASSGGTELYTF
TRBV5-4	TRBJ2-3	NA	14	NA	TGTGCCAGCAGCGTACAGGGTATCCCTGATACGCAGTATTTT	CASSVQGIPDTQYF
TRBV10-3	TRBJ2-1	NA	14	NA	TGTGCCATCATGGACGGGGGTTTACGTACCGGGCAGTTCTTC	CAIMDGGLRTGQFF